Following are 25 T cell receptor beta chains from one sample sequenced in a study of T-cell memory formation after mild COVID-19. Using its own MiXCR run on the 5' RACE reads, TCRdb lists one record per CDR3 protein. The table lists about 260,000 distinct CDR3 sequences, over 15% of them singletons. What was sequenced was PBMCs or a T cell subset sorted from them (not recorded which). The receptors here all came from a man aged 18 to 29 who had mild COVID-19 (a few samples of this study predate the infection). Cell type and time point are not known.

The V gene is TRBV5-1, the J gene TRBJ1-1; possibly TRBD1 for D (5 bases). Germline CDR1 SGHRS, CDR2 YFSETQ. The CDR3 contains 12 residues. Trimming pared 4 bases from V and 6 bases from J, leaving 10 bases between. The CDR3 reads CASSQGRAEAFF. In DNA, the CDR3 is TGCGCCAGCAGCCAAGGCAGGGCTGAAGCTTTCTTT.

This clonotype was detected ten times or more. V gene TRBV7-2 combines with J gene TRBJ2-1, with D perhaps TRBD2 (7 bases). The length of the CDR3 is 14 residues. Trimming stripped 5 bases from V and 15 bases from J, with 23 bases between. CDR1 SGHTA and CDR2 FQGNSA come from the germline V gene. CDR3 region: CASSPSPAAGAGFF. CDR3 sequence (DNA): TGTGCCAGCAGCCCATCACCAGCGGCGGGGGCCGGGTTCTTC.

This clonotype turned up a few times. This rearrangement joins TRBV15 to TRBJ2-7; possible D gene TRBD1, 5 bases. V lost 1 base and J lost 4, with 8 bases in between. Looked up from germline, CDR1 is LNHNV and CDR2 is YYDKDF (reference sequence). This CDR3 is built from 13 residues. The CDR3 nucleotides are TGTGCCACCAGCAGAGCCCCAGGGTACGAGCAGTACGTC. It codes for CATSRAPGYEQYV.

The gene calls are TRBV9 and TRBJ1-1, with D unclear. The CDR3 is 12 amino acids. V shed 7 bases and J shed 3 bases, with 10 bases lying between them. Germline V CDR1 and CDR2: SGDLS, YYNGEE. The CDR3 sequence is CASGGMDTEAFF. CDR3 DNA: TGTGCCAGCGGAGGGATGGACACTGAAGCTTTCTTT.

V is TRBV25-1 and J is TRBJ2-2; TRBD2 matches at 9 bases. Germline V gene lookup returns CDR1 MGHDK and CDR2 SYGVNS. This CDR3 spans 13 amino acids. V lost 8 bases, J lost 7 bases, and 5 bases stayed unmatched. The CDR3 reads CASERGVGGELFF. The CDR3 nucleotides read TGTGCCAGCGAGCGGGGGGTTGGCGGGGAGCTGTTTTTT. Using reference TRBV25-1 and TRBJ2-2 for the parts outside the CDR3, the full variable domain is EADIYQTPRYLVIGTGKKITLECSQTMGHDKMYWYQQDPGMELHLIHYSYGVNSTEKGDLSSESTVSRIRTEHFPLTLESARPSHTSQYLCASERGVGGELFFGEGSRLTVL.

The chain carries TRBV28 and TRBJ1-2, with 9 positions matching TRBD1. The germline gives CDR1 MDHEN, CDR2 SYDVKM. V shed 6 bases, J shed 2 bases, and the junction held 7 bases outside the gene matches. This CDR3 region has 15 residues. CDR3 residues: CASSRPGQGNYGYTF. The DNA of the CDR3 is TGTGCCAGCAGCCGCCCGGGACAGGGAAACTATGGCTACACCTTC.

For the CDR3, the DNA is TGTGCCAGCAGTGAATTAGGGGGGACCTATAATTCACCCCTCCACTTT. Translated, it gives CASSELGGTYNSPLHF. The J gene is TRBJ1-6, the V gene TRBV25-1, with D possibly matching TRBD1 (6 bases). From germline, CDR1 is MGHDK and CDR2 SYGVNS. With 1 base removed from V and 2 bases from J, the gap between germline ends came to 9 bases. The CDR3 spans 16 residues.

In this sample, this clonotype turned up a few times. V gene TRBV12-3 or TRBV12-4 combines with J gene TRBJ1-4, with 7 bases fitting TRBD1. The junction had 3 bases not matched to a gene; V was cut back by 1 base and J by 7 bases. The CDR3 totals 14 residues. The CDR3, as DNA: TGTGCCAGCAGTTTAGGGCACAGGGGTGAAAAACTGTTTTTT. Encoded protein: CASSLGHRGEKLFF.

This clonotype showed up just a few times. This chain uses TRBV21-1 with TRBJ1-2; TRBD1 is taken as the D call from the table, unchecked against the DNA. TRBV21-1 is shown as a pseudogene. The CDR3 spans 12 residues. The CDR3 bases are TGTGCCAGCAGGAAAATGACAGTTGGCTACACCTTC. It is translated as CASRKMTVGYTF.

V and J are TRBV4-1 and TRBJ1-2, with 12 nucleotides matching TRBD1. Germline CDR1 and CDR2: MGHRA and YSYEKL. Trimming removed 0 bases from V and 3 bases from J; junction bases left unmatched: 5. The CDR3 has 17 residues. The CDR3 region has the DNA TGCGCCAGCAGCCAAGAACCGGGACAGGGGGCTTACTATGGCTACACCTTC. Encoded protein: CASSQEPGQGAYYGYTF.

Only a few counts were recorded for this clonotype. This chain joins TRBV2 and TRBJ1-1; D remains ambiguous. Per the germline V gene, CDR1 is SNHLY and CDR2 is FYNNEI. V shed 2 bases and J shed 1 base, with 8 bases lying between them. The CDR3 has 14 residues. The DNA of the CDR3 is TGTGCCAGCAGTGAATCCCTCCCGAACACTGAAGCTTTCTTT. Translation: CASSESLPNTEAFF.

The gene calls are TRBV2 and TRBJ2-5; 11 bases line up with TRBD1. V was pared by 5 bases and J by 4 bases, with 6 bases of the junction left unmatched. There are 15 residues in the CDR3. Germline V gene sequence: CDR1 SNHLY, CDR2 FYNNEI. The CDR3 region is CASSWTGGFGETQYF. DNA for the CDR3: TGTGCCAGCAGTTGGACAGGGGGCTTCGGAGAGACCCAGTACTTC.

This clonotype was seen more than once but under ten times. The genes are TRBV7-6 and TRBJ2-5, with TRBD1 matching 10 bases. The length of the CDR3 is 17 residues. The V and J ends lost 3 bases and 6 bases, in that order; junction bases with no gene match: 13. Germline V gives CDR1 SGHVS, CDR2 FNYEAQ. CDR3 nucleotide sequence: TGTGCCAGCAGCTTTCTCCCCCCGGGACAGGGGCGGAAGACCCAGTACTTC. It codes for CASSFLPPGQGRKTQYF.

V gene TRBV6-5 combines with J gene TRBJ2-2; D might be TRBD1 or TRBD2, each matching 5 bases. Trimming removed 7 bases from V and 5 bases from J, with 20 bases in between. The CDR3 is 16 residues long. CDR1 and CDR2 from the germline V gene are MNHEY and SVGAGI. The CDR3 coding sequence is TGTGCCAGCACCGAGAGACCTCCCTGGGGGACCGGGGAGCTGTTTTTT. Encoded protein: CASTERPPWGTGELFF.

This clonotype has just a few counts. V and J are TRBV12-3 or TRBV12-4 and TRBJ1-6, with TRBD1 as a possible D gene (6 bases). The CDR3 is made up of 14 amino acids. The V end was cut by 3 bases, the J end by 9 bases, with 12 bases between. Here the CDR3 DNA reads TGTGCCAGCAGTTTGCGGGGGGCGAGTTCACCCCTCCACTTT. Amino acid sequence: CASSLRGASSPLHF.

The V and J genes are TRBV20-1 and TRBJ2-3; either TRBD1 or TRBD2 may fit D (5 bases each). CDR3 size: 14 residues. Trimming removed 0 bases from V and 4 bases from J, with 11 bases in between. Germline assignment: CDR1 DFQATT and CDR2 SNEGSKA (reference sequence). The CDR3 nucleotides are TGCAGTGCTAGAGATGCAGTGGGGGCAGATACGCAGTATTTT. It is translated as CSARDAVGADTQYF.

The chain combines TRBV7-2 with TRBJ2-5; tentative D call: TRBD1 (6 bases). The CDR3 length is 14 residues. V lost 5 bases and J 7 bases, leaving 17 bases between the germline ends. The germline gives CDR1 SGHTA, CDR2 FQGNSA. The CDR3 sequence is CASSRSGTRGTQYF. In DNA, the CDR3 is TGTGCCAGCAGCCGATCCGGGACACGAGGGACCCAGTACTTC.

This clonotype was seen more than once but under ten times. The genes are TRBV15 and TRBJ2-3; a weak D match, TRBD1 (6 bases). Germline values: CDR1 LNHNV, CDR2 YYDKDF (reference sequence). The CDR3 covers 17 residues. With 3 bases removed from V and 5 bases from J, the gap between germline ends came to 21 bases. For the CDR3, the DNA is TGTGCCACCAGCAGGTTCCCCGAGGGGGAAGTAGGAGATACGCAGTATTTT. As protein: CATSRFPEGEVGDTQYF. The full variable domain, in which reference TRBV15 and TRBJ2-3 provide the parts outside the CDR3, is DAMVIQNPRYQVTQFGKPVTLSCSQTLNHNVMYWYQQKSSQAPKLLFHYYDKDFNNEADTPDNFQSRRPNTSFCFLDIRSPGLGDTAMYLCATSRFPEGEVGDTQYFGPGTRLTVL.

This clonotype was seen only a few times. The J gene is TRBJ2-3, the V gene TRBV4-3; TRBD2 agrees at 8 bases. CDR1 and CDR2 (germline): LGHNA, YSLEER. V shed 0 bases and J 3 bases; nucleotides not matched to a gene: 8. The CDR3 is made up of 17 amino acids. CDR3 in amino acids: CASSQDLPGGQTDTQYF. In DNA, the CDR3 is TGCGCCAGCAGCCAAGATCTTCCGGGGGGGCAAACAGATACGCAGTATTTT.

CDR3 sequence reads: CASIGTGVSYNEQFF. The CDR3 region has the DNA TGTGCCAGCATCGGGACAGGGGTCTCCTACAATGAGCAGTTCTTC. The chain carries TRBV6-5 and TRBJ2-1; the match to TRBD1 covers 10 bases. Trimming at V came to 7 bases and at J to 0 bases, leaving 3 bases not matched to a gene. This CDR3 spans 15 amino acids. The germline V gene has CDR1 MNHEY and CDR2 SVGAGI.

This clonotype has just a few counts. The rearrangement joins TRBV5-1 to TRBJ2-2, with a weak D call TRBD1 (5 bases). The ends were cut back, 4 bases at V and 4 bases at J, with 8 bases in the middle. CDR1 and CDR2 (germline): SGHRS, YFSETQ. The CDR3 runs to 13 residues. DNA of the CDR3: TGCGCCAGCAGCCCGGACACCACCGGGGAGCTGTTTTTT. Protein: CASSPDTTGELFF. The whole variable domain, remainder taken from reference TRBV5-1 and TRBJ2-2, is KAGVTQTPRYLIKTRGQQVTLSCSPISGHRSVSWYQQTPGQGLQFLFEYFSETQRNKGNFPGRFSGRQFSNSRSEMNVSTLELGDSALYLCASSPDTTGELFFGEGSRLTVL.

The chain joins TRBV7-2 to TRBJ2-5; the match to TRBD1 covers 8 bases. The CDR3 length is 15 residues. Germline V gene sequence: CDR1 SGHTA, CDR2 FQGNSA. V was clipped by 5 bases and J by 1 base; unmatched bases: 6. In DNA form, the CDR3 reads TGTGCCAGCAGCCGACAGGGGTCCCCCCAAGAGACCCAGTACTTC. Encoded protein: CASSRQGSPQETQYF.

The chain joins TRBV29-1 to TRBJ2-5, with 14 bases identical to TRBD2. This CDR3 spans 15 amino acids. Germline CDR1 SQVTM, CDR2 ANQGSEA. With V trimmed by 3 bases and J by 5 bases, 5 bases remained unmatched. In nucleotides, the CDR3 is TGCAGCGTTGAGACTAGCGGGGGGGGTTGGGAGACCCAGTACTTC. It specifies CSVETSGGGWETQYF.

The gene calls are TRBV20-1 and TRBJ1-1, with D uncertain. Trimming stripped 3 bases from V and 4 bases from J, with 9 bases between. Germline loops: CDR1 DFQATT, CDR2 SNEGSKA (reference sequence). This CDR3 has 12 residues. The CDR3 reads CSAREGGTEAFF. Here the CDR3 DNA reads TGCAGTGCTAGGGAGGGTGGCACTGAAGCTTTCTTT.

The chain uses TRBV5-1 and TRBJ2-6; D is uncertain. CDR1 is SGHRS, CDR2 YFSETQ, per germline. V was clipped by 0 bases and J by 0 bases, with 7 bases between them. The CDR3 is 16 amino acids. This CDR3 reads CASSLGPNSGANVLTF. The CDR3 DNA reads TGCGCCAGCAGCTTGGGACCGAACTCTGGGGCCAACGTCCTGACTTTC. The variable domain in full, completed from reference TRBV5-1 and TRBJ2-6, reads KAGVTQTPRYLIKTRGQQVTLSCSPISGHRSVSWYQQTPGQGLQFLFEYFSETQRNKGNFPGRFSGRQFSNSRSEMNVSTLELGDSALYLCASSLGPNSGANVLTFGAGSRLTVL.